These T cell receptor beta chains were read from a single sample in a study of blood T cell repertoires in COVID-19. Method: immunoSEQ multiplex PCR; TCRdb's copy keeps in-frame clones and lacks some. This table has 57,000 or so clones, roughly 76% appearing once. Sequencing was carried out using peripheral blood. Receptor source: a man aged 50-60 years with active or convalescent COVID-19. The CDR3 runs from the conserved cysteine through the conserved F or W. The D gene is left open where the match is weak. Some rows mark clone size as missing; the rest say once, few, many or name a class of expanded clone.

D gene: TRBD1; J gene: TRBJ1-5; V gene: TRBV10-2; clone size: .; CDR3 DNA: TGCGCCAGCAGCTGGGGGACAGGGCCGGAGCCCCAGCATTTT; CDR3 protein: CASSWGTGPEPQHF
D gene: TRBD1; J gene: TRBJ2-3; V gene: TRBV2; clone size: once; CDR3 DNA: TGTGCCAGCAGTAGGGACAGGAGCACAGATACGCAGTATTTT; CDR3 protein: CASSRDRSTDTQYF
D gene: TRBD2; J gene: TRBJ2-5; V gene: TRBV7-8; clone size: .; CDR3 DNA: TGTGCCAGCAGCTTAGGGCTAGCGGGGCCATATGATGAGACCCAGTACTTC; CDR3 protein: CASSLGLAGPYDETQYF
D gene: TRBD1; J gene: TRBJ2-7; V gene: TRBV12-3/TRBV12-4; clone size: .; CDR3 DNA: TGTGCCAGCAGTTTAGGGACAGGGGGCGAGCAGTACTTC; CDR3 protein: CASSLGTGGEQYF
D gene: TRBD2; J gene: TRBJ2-7; V gene: TRBV28; clone size: .; CDR3 DNA: TGTGCCACCAGACTAGCAACCTACGAGCAGTACTTC; CDR3 protein: CATRLATYEQYF
D gene: TRBD1; J gene: TRBJ1-6; V gene: TRBV5-5; clone size: .; CDR3 DNA: TGTGCCAGCAGCTTCGGACAGGAAAATTCACCCCTCCACTTT; CDR3 protein: CASSFGQENSPLHF
D gene: TRBD1; J gene: TRBJ2-7; V gene: TRBV19; clone size: .; CDR3 DNA: TGTGCCAGTAGTATAAGTCGGACAGGGAAGGGAGAGCAGTACTTC; CDR3 protein: CASSISRTGKGEQYF
D gene: TRBD1; J gene: TRBJ1-2; V gene: TRBV27; clone size: few; CDR3 DNA: TGTGCCAGCAGCCTACAGGACAGGGGGGACTATGGCTACACCTTC; CDR3 protein: CASSLQDRGDYGYTF
D gene: .; J gene: TRBJ2-5; V gene: TRBV5-1; clone size: .; CDR3 DNA: TGCGCCAGCAGGACAGAAGAGACCCAGTACTTC; CDR3 protein: CASRTEETQYF
D gene: .; J gene: TRBJ2-2; V gene: TRBV3-1/TRBV3-2; clone size: .; CDR3 DNA: TGTGCCAGCAGCCAAAATCCGGGGGGCGTGGGAGGGGAGCTGTTTTTT; CDR3 protein: CASSQNPGGVGGELFF
D gene: .; J gene: TRBJ1-2; V gene: TRBV19; clone size: .; CDR3 DNA: TGTGCCAGTAGTATAGATCACCAAACGGGATCTAACTATGGCTACACCTTC; CDR3 protein: CASSIDHQTGSNYGYTF
D gene: .; J gene: TRBJ2-7; V gene: TRBV7-9; clone size: once; CDR3 DNA: TGTGCCAGCAGCTTAGACACCTACGAGCAGTACTTC; CDR3 protein: CASSLDTYEQYF
D gene: TRBD2; J gene: TRBJ2-2; V gene: TRBV14; clone size: .; CDR3 DNA: TGTGCCAGCAGCCAAGATTCGGTAGCGGGAGGGTTCACCGGGGAGCTGTTTTTT; CDR3 protein: CASSQDSVAGGFTGELFF
D gene: .; J gene: TRBJ1-6; V gene: TRBV9; clone size: .; CDR3 DNA: TGTGCCAGCAGCCCCATCGGAGAGCCACCCCTCCACTTT; CDR3 protein: CASSPIGEPPLHF
D gene: TRBD1; J gene: TRBJ1-6; V gene: TRBV2; clone size: few; CDR3 DNA: TGTGCCAGCAGCCCATCGACAGGGGGAAATTCACCCCTCCACTTT; CDR3 protein: CASSPSTGGNSPLHF
D gene: .; J gene: TRBJ2-1; V gene: TRBV5-4; clone size: .; CDR3 DNA: TGTGCCAGCAGCGGGAGCAGGAATGAGCAGTTCTTC; CDR3 protein: CASSGSRNEQFF
D gene: .; J gene: TRBJ2-5; V gene: TRBV6-6; clone size: .; CDR3 DNA: TGTGCCAGCAGTTATACGACCGGGTCCCAAGAGACCCAGTACTTC; CDR3 protein: CASSYTTGSQETQYF
D gene: .; J gene: TRBJ2-3; V gene: TRBV7-8; clone size: .; CDR3 DNA: TGTGCCAGCAGCCCGCTGACTAGTACAGATACGCAGTATTTT; CDR3 protein: CASSPLTSTDTQYF
D gene: .; J gene: TRBJ1-2; V gene: TRBV12-3/TRBV12-4; clone size: .; CDR3 DNA: TGTGCCAGCAAGGGGGGACTAAACTATGGCTACACCTTC; CDR3 protein: CASKGGLNYGYTF
D gene: TRBD2; J gene: TRBJ2-2; V gene: TRBV30; clone size: .; CDR3 DNA: TGTGCCTGGAGTACCCTGACTAGCATCGGGGAGCTGTTTTTT; CDR3 protein: CAWSTLTSIGELFF
D gene: TRBD2; J gene: TRBJ2-1; V gene: TRBV5-1; clone size: .; CDR3 DNA: TGCGCCAGCAGCTTGGGGCCTAGCGGGAGCGTAAATGAGCAGTTCTTC; CDR3 protein: CASSLGPSGSVNEQFF
D gene: TRBD2; J gene: TRBJ2-3; V gene: TRBV15; clone size: .; CDR3 DNA: TGTGCCACCAGCAGAGGTCCTAGCGGGGGAACTAGCACAGATACGCAGTATTTT; CDR3 protein: CATSRGPSGGTSTDTQYF
D gene: TRBD2; J gene: TRBJ2-1; V gene: TRBV6-2/TRBV6-3; clone size: .; CDR3 DNA: TGTGCCAGCAGTTACCCCAAGCGGGGGGGATCGAATGAGCAGTTCTTC; CDR3 protein: CASSYPKRGGSNEQFF
D gene: TRBD1; J gene: TRBJ2-2; V gene: TRBV6-2/TRBV6-3; clone size: .; CDR3 DNA: TGTGCCAGCAGTCCCACAGGGGTCTACACCGGGGAGCTGTTTTTT; CDR3 protein: CASSPTGVYTGELFF
D gene: TRBD1; J gene: TRBJ1-2; V gene: TRBV6-2/TRBV6-3; clone size: .; CDR3 DNA: TGTGCCAGCAGTTCGTGGGGACAGGGCGGAGATGGCTACACCTTC; CDR3 protein: CASSSWGQGGDGYTF
D gene: .; J gene: TRBJ1-6; V gene: TRBV3-1/TRBV3-2; clone size: .; CDR3 DNA: TGTGCCGGCAGCCAAGGCAGGGATAATTCACCCCTCCACTTT; CDR3 protein: CAGSQGRDNSPLHF
D gene: .; J gene: TRBJ2-7; V gene: TRBV7-9; clone size: .; CDR3 DNA: TGTGCCAGCAGCTTAGGGGGACTCTCCTACGAGCAGTACTTC; CDR3 protein: CASSLGGLSYEQYF
D gene: .; J gene: TRBJ1-1; V gene: TRBV13; clone size: .; CDR3 DNA: TGTGCCAGCAGCTTAGGAACGAGGGAGAACACTGAAGCTTTCTTT; CDR3 protein: CASSLGTRENTEAFF
D gene: TRBD1; J gene: TRBJ1-2; V gene: TRBV5-6; clone size: .; CDR3 DNA: TGTGCCAGCAGCTCAGGGGTGGAGGGGGCGGAGGGCTACACCTTC; CDR3 protein: CASSSGVEGAEGYTF
D gene: .; J gene: TRBJ1-1; V gene: TRBV6-1; clone size: .; CDR3 DNA: TGTGCCAGCAGTGAATTAACTGAAGCTTTCTTT; CDR3 protein: CASSELTEAFF
D gene: .; J gene: TRBJ1-6; V gene: TRBV9; clone size: few; CDR3 DNA: TGTGCCAGCAGCGTAGACCCTCAGGCCTCGCTTAATTCACCCCTCCACTTT; CDR3 protein: CASSVDPQASLNSPLHF
D gene: TRBD1; J gene: TRBJ1-2; V gene: TRBV19; clone size: once; CDR3 DNA: TGTGCCAGTAGCATACCGGATAACAGGGGAAGCTTCTATGGCTACACCTTC; CDR3 protein: CASSIPDNRGSFYGYTF
D gene: TRBD1; J gene: TRBJ1-2; V gene: TRBV11-2; clone size: .; CDR3 DNA: TGTGCCAGCGGCGGACAGGGACCGAGTGGCTACACCTTC; CDR3 protein: CASGGQGPSGYTF
D gene: .; J gene: TRBJ1-4; V gene: TRBV19; clone size: .; CDR3 DNA: TGTGCCAGTGCTGCGGGAGTAGCTAATGAAAAACTGTTTTTT; CDR3 protein: CASAAGVANEKLFF
D gene: TRBD1; J gene: TRBJ2-5; V gene: TRBV11-2; clone size: .; CDR3 DNA: TGTGCCAGCAGCTTAATGGGACAGAGGGAGACCCAGTACTTC; CDR3 protein: CASSLMGQRETQYF
D gene: .; J gene: TRBJ2-3; V gene: TRBV19; clone size: once; CDR3 DNA: TGTGCCAGTAGTATAGATGTAGCTCGGTTAACTAGCACAGATACGCAGTATTTT; CDR3 protein: CASSIDVARLTSTDTQYF
D gene: TRBD1; J gene: TRBJ1-5; V gene: TRBV7-2; clone size: .; CDR3 DNA: TGTGCCAGCAGCCCTTCGACAGGGACAGTAGTTCAGACCCAGCATTTT; CDR3 protein: CASSPSTGTVVQTQHF